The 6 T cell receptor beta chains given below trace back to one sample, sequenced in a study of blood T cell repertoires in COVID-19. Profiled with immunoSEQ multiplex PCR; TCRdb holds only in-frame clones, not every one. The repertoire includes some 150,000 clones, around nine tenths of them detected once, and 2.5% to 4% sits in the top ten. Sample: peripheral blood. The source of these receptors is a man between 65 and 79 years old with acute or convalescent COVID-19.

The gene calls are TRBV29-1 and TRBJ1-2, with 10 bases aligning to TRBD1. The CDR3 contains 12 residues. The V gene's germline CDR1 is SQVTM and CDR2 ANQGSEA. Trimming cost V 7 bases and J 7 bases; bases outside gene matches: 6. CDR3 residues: CSAGQGDSGYTF. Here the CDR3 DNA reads TGCAGCGCCGGACAGGGGGACAGTGGCTACACCTTC.

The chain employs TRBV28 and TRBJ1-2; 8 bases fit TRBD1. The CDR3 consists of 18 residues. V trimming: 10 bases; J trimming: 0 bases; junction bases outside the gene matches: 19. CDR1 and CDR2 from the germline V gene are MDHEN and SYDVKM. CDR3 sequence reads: CATPGSELTGQANYGYTF. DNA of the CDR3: TGTGCCACCCCAGGGTCCGAACTCACGGGACAGGCTAACTATGGCTACACCTTC.

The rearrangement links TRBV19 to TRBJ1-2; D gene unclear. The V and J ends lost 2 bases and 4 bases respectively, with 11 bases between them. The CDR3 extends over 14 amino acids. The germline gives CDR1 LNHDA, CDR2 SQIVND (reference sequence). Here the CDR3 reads CASSIRGEAYGYTF. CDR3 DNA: TGTGCCAGTAGTATACGCGGGGAAGCCTATGGCTACACCTTC.

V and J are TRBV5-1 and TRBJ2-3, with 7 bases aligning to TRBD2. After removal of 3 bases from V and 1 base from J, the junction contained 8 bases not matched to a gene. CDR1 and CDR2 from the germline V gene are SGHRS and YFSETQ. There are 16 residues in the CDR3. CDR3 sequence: CASSSNVGGGTDTQYF. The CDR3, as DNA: TGCGCCAGCAGCTCGAATGTGGGAGGGGGCACAGATACGCAGTATTTT.

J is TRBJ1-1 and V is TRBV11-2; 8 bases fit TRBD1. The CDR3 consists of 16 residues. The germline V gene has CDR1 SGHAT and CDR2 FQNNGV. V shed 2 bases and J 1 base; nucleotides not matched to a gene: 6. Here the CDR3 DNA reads TGTGCCAGCAGCTTATGGGGGACAGGAAAGAACACTGAAGCTTTCTTT. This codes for CASSLWGTGKNTEAFF.

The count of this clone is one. The CDR3 loop is CASSLNGVRNTEAFF. CDR3 nucleotide sequence: TGTGCCAGCAGCTTAAACGGGGTGAGGAACACTGAAGCTTTCTTT. The chain couples TRBV7-2 to TRBJ1-1; D gene unclear. Trimming took off 2 bases at V and 1 base at J, with 11 bases between the two ends. CDR3 length: 15 residues. Germline V gives CDR1 SGHTA, CDR2 FQGNSA.